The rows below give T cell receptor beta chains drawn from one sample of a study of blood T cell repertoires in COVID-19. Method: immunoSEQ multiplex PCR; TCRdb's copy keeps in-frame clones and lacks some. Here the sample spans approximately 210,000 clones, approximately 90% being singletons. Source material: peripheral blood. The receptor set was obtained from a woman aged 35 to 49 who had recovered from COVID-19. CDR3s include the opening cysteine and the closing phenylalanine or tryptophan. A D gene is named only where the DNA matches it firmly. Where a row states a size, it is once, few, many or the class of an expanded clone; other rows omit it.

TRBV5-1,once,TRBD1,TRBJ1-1,TGCGCCAGCGGGCCCCGGGGGACAGGGAAGGGGACTGAAGCTTTCTTT,CASGPRGTGKGTEAFF
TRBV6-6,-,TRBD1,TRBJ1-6,TGTGCCAGCCGGACAGGGGGACATAATTCACCCCTCCACTTT,CASRTGGHNSPLHF
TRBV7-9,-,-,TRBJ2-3,TGTGCCAGCAGCTTATGGGCGCGCGGGTTAGTCACAGATACGCAGTATTTT,CASSLWARGLVTDTQYF
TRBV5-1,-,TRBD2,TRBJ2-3,TGCGCCAGCAGCCCGGCCGTGACTAGCGGGAGGTCAGATACGCAGTATTTT,CASSPAVTSGRSDTQYF
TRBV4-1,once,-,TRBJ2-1,TGCGCCAGCAGCCAACCGGACACCCGGTTTTTTAATGAGCAGTTCTTC,CASSQPDTRFFNEQFF
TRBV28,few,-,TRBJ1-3,TGTGCCAGCATGGCGACTCAAAGCTCTGGAAACACCATATATTTT,CASMATQSSGNTIYF
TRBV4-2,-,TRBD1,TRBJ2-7,TGTGCCAGCAGTCCTCGAGGGACAGCCAGACCCTACGAGCAGTACTTC,CASSPRGTARPYEQYF
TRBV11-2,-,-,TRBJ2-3,TGTGCCAGCAGCTTAGGCACTAGGGCAGATACGCAGTATTTT,CASSLGTRADTQYF
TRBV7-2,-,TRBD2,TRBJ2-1,TGTGCCAGCAGCCTCCCCTACGGCGGGAGGAGCTCCTACAATGAGCAGTTCTTC,CASSLPYGGRSSYNEQFF
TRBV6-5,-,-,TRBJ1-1,TGTGCCAGCAGTTACGAGGGAAACACTGAAGCTTTCTTT,CASSYEGNTEAFF
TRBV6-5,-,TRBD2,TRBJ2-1,TGTGCCAGCAGTCCTAGCGGGAGGAACAATGAGCAGTTCTTC,CASSPSGRNNEQFF
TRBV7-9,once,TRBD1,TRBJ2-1,TGTGCCAGCAGCCAAGGGGACAGGGGGCGCGGGCGTAATGAGCAGTTCTTC,CASSQGDRGRGRNEQFF
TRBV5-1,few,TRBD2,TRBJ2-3,TGCGCCAGCGGGTTTAGCGGGAGTAGCGGAGATACGCAGTATTTT,CASGFSGSSGDTQYF
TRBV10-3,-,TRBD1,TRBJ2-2,TGTGCCATCAGCCCGACAGGGGCCGCAAACACCGGGGAGCTGTTTTTT,CAISPTGAANTGELFF
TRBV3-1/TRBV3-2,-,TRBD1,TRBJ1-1,TGTGCCAGCAGCCCTATCTTCGGACAGGCGAGGACTGAAGCTTTCTTT,CASSPIFGQARTEAFF
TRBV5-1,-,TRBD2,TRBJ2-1,TGCGCCAGCAGCTTGGGACTAGCGGGAGTGGACGAGCAGTTCTTC,CASSLGLAGVDEQFF
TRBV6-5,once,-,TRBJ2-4,TGTGCCAGCAGTTACAGTCAAGCCGCCAAAAACATTCAGTACTTC,CASSYSQAAKNIQYF
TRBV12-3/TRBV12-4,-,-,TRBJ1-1,TGTGCCAGCACCCCCCCAGGGAACACTGAAGCTTTCTTT,CASTPPGNTEAFF
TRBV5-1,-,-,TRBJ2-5,TGCGCCAGCAGTTCAGAACCTCGAGAGACCCAGTACTTC,CASSSEPRETQYF
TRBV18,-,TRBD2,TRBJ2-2,TGTGCCAGCTCAGCCACCGGGACTAGGAACACCGGGGAGCTGTTTTTT,CASSATGTRNTGELFF
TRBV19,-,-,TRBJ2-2,TGTGCCAGTACTCACCCCGGGTTCACCGGGGAGCTGTTTTTT,CASTHPGFTGELFF
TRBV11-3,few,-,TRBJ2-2,TGTGCCAGCAGCTTAGGCGGGAACACCGGGGAGCTGTTTTTT,CASSLGGNTGELFF
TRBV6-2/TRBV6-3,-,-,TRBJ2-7,TGTGCCAGCAGTTACGGCGGCTCCTACGAGCAGTACTTC,CASSYGGSYEQYF
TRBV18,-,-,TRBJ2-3,TGTGCCAGCTCACCAACCAGGGGAGATACGCAGTATTTT,CASSPTRGDTQYF
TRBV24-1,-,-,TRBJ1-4,TGTGCCACCACGGATCTAAGACAGGACCCCTTCCGTGAAAAACTGTTTTTT,CATTDLRQDPFREKLFF
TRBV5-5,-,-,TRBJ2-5,TGTGCCAGCAGCTTGCCGGGGAAAGAGACCCAGTACTTC,CASSLPGKETQYF
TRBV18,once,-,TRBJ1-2,TGTGCCAGCTCACCAAATTCCAGACAGCCCTATGGCTACACCTTC,CASSPNSRQPYGYTF
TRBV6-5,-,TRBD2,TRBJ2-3,TGTGCCAGCAGTTACGTAGCGGGAGGGAGGGATACGCAGTATTTT,CASSYVAGGRDTQYF
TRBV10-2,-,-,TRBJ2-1,TGCGCCAGCAGTGAGTCTGGGGGGAGCTCCTACAATGAGCAGTTCTTC,CASSESGGSSYNEQFF
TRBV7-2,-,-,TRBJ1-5,TGTGCCAGCAGCTTAGGCCCCGCGGCCGGTCAGCCCCAGCATTTT,CASSLGPAAGQPQHF
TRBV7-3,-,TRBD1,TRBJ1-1,TGTGCCAGCAGCTCCGGGACAGCGAACACTGAAGCTTTCTTT,CASSSGTANTEAFF
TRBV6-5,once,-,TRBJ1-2,TGTGCCAGCAGTTACGACAGGATGAACTATGGCTACACCTTC,CASSYDRMNYGYTF
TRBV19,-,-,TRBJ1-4,TGTGCCAGTAGTATAAGCGGCATTAATGAAAAACTGTTTTTT,CASSISGINEKLFF
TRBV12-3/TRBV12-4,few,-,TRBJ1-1,TGTGCCAGCAGTTACAGGGTTGACACTGAAGCTTTCTTT,CASSYRVDTEAFF
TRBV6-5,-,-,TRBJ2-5,TGTGCCAGCAGTTACCAGTTCCGAGAGACCCAGTACTTC,CASSYQFRETQYF
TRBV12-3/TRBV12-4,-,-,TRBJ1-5,TGTGCCAGCAGTTTAGGGACAGATCAGCCCCAGCATTTT,CASSLGTDQPQHF
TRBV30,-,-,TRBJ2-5,TGTGCCTGGAGTCGGACTAACCAAGAGACCCAGTACTTC,CAWSRTNQETQYF
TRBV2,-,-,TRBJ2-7,TGTGCCAGCAGGCTGGACAACTCCTACGAGCAGTACTTC,CASRLDNSYEQYF
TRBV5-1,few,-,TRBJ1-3,TGCGCCAGCACCCTAGGATACGGAAACACCATATATTTT,CASTLGYGNTIYF
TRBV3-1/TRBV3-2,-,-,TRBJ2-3,TGTGCCAGCAGCTACCGACGGGGGAGCGGGCTCGCAGATACGCAGTATTTT,CASSYRRGSGLADTQYF
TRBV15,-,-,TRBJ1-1,TGTGCCACCAGCAGAGATCTGGCGGGGGCCGGACTTAACACTGAAGCTTTCTTT,CATSRDLAGAGLNTEAFF
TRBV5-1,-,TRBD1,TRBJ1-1,TGCGCCAGCAGCGTCTCTACAGGGGGAGGCTCTGAAGCTTTCTTT,CASSVSTGGGSEAFF
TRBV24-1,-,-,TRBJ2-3,TGTGCCACCAGTGATGCAGGGGTTGCATCAGATACGCAGTATTTT,CATSDAGVASDTQYF
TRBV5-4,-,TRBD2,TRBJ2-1,TGTGCCAGCAGCTTGGCTAGCGGTCCCAATGAGCAGTTCTTC,CASSLASGPNEQFF
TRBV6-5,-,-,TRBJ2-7,TGTGCCAGCACCTTGGGACAATCCTACGAGCAGTACTTC,CASTLGQSYEQYF
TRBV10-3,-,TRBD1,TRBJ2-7,TGTGCCATCAGTGAGGGGACAGCTGCCTACGAGCAGTACTTC,CAISEGTAAYEQYF
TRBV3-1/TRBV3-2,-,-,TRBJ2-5,TGTGCCAGCAGCCCAAACTTTTACAGGGACGGACCTAAAGAGACCCAGTACTTC,CASSPNFYRDGPKETQYF
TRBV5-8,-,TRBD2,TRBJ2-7,TGTGCCAGCAGCCAAGGACTAGCGGGAGGGGGAACCCACTACTACGAGCAGTACTTC,CASSQGLAGGGTHYYEQYF
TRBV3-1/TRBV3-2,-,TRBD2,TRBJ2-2,TGTGCCAGCGGTCGACTAGCGGGAGTTCGGACCGGGGAGCTGTTTTTT,CASGRLAGVRTGELFF
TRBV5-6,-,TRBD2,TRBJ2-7,TGTGCCAGCAGATCAAGCCCGGGACTAGAGAACGAGCAGTACTTC,CASRSSPGLENEQYF
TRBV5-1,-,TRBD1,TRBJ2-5,TGCGCCAGCACCCTGGACAGGGGGCGCGGGACCCAGTACTTC,CASTLDRGRGTQYF
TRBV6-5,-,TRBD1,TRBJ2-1,TGTGCCAGCAGTTCCGGACAGGGGGCCTACAATGAGCAGTTCTTC,CASSSGQGAYNEQFF
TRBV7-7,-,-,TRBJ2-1,TGTGCCAGCAGCTTATCTCGACCTCGGGAAGCCTACAATGAGCAGTTCTTC,CASSLSRPREAYNEQFF
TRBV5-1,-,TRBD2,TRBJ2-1,TGCGCCAGCAGCTTTGCCGGGAGGGACAATGAGCAGTTCTTC,CASSFAGRDNEQFF